These 26 T cell receptor beta chains originate from one sample sequenced in a study of CD8+CD57+ T cells in acquired aplastic anemia. Genomic DNA constituted the template upon which TCR beta VDJ and CDR3 profiling was performed. From the reads, TCRdb called clonotypes with MiXCR, one entry per CDR3 protein. The sample shows about 270,000 distinct CDR3 sequences, roughly 80% of them seen only once. Individuals selected for sequencing had exhibited CD8+CD57+ cell expansion on flow cytometry. The sample comprised sorted CD4+, CD8+, or CD8+CD57+ T cells (not recorded which) from PBMCs. Receptor source: a human donor with aplastic anemia.

J is TRBJ2-1 and V is TRBV7-9; 9 nucleotides match TRBD2. Germline assignment: CDR1 SEHNR and CDR2 FQNEAQ (reference sequence). The CDR3 sequence is 15 residues long. V lost 3 bases, J lost 14 bases, and 14 bases stayed unmatched. The CDR3 spells CASSFQRSGGIDEFF. The CDR3 nucleotides are TGTGCCAGCAGCTTTCAAAGAAGCGGGGGGATTGATGAGTTCTTC.

This rearrangement joins TRBV29-1 to TRBJ1-1, with D unclear. Deletions cut 0 bases from V and 6 bases from J, with 14 bases between. This CDR3 has 14 residues. Looked up from germline, CDR1 is SQVTM and CDR2 is ANQGSEA. Here the CDR3 DNA reads TGCAGCGTTGAAGACGCGAGTGGGGATCCTGAAGCTTTCTTT. The encoded protein is CSVEDASGDPEAFF.

Of note for this clonotype: Because it lacks the conserved phenylalanine or tryptophan at the end, this CDR3 is likely a read error. No DNA is shown, since the ends of the CDR3 on it are uncertain; the CDR3 is the one TCRdb lists. The V call is TRBV7-3, the J call TRBJ2-2; the D segment call TRBD1 is taken from the table without a DNA check. The CDR3 contains 13 residues when both ends are counted. The germline V gene encodes CDR1 SGHTA and CDR2 FQGTGA. CDR3 protein: CASSLSGTWGQIQ.

This sequence joins TRBV7-9 and TRBJ1-6, with a tentative D call TRBD1 (6 bases). Germline CDR1 and CDR2: SEHNR and FQNEAQ (reference sequence). CDR3 length equals 15 residues. V lost 4 bases and J 16 bases, leaving 23 bases between the germline ends. Written as DNA, the CDR3 is TGTGCCAGCAGCTGGGGCGGGGGGCAGCTCTTCCCGCTCCACTTT. Translating it yields CASSWGGGQLFPLHF. The full variable domain, with the rest looked up from reference TRBV7-9 and TRBJ1-6, is DTGVSQNPRHKITKRGQNVTFRCDPISEHNRLYWYRQTLGQGPEFLTYFQNEAQLEKSRLLSDRFSAERPKGSFSTLEIQRTEQGDSAMYLCASSWGGGQLFPLHFGNGTRLTVT.

V gene TRBV7-9 combines with J gene TRBJ2-5, with 10 positions matching TRBD2. The CDR3 is 15 residues long. Germline V lookup: CDR1 SEHNR, CDR2 FQNEAQ (reference sequence). Unmatched junction bases numbered 12, after V lost 3 bases and J lost 11 bases. This CDR3 is CASSFERSGGEAQYF. For the CDR3, the DNA is TGTGCCAGCAGCTTTGAAAGAAGCGGGGGGGAGGCTCAGTACTTC.

This chain connects TRBV12-3 or TRBV12-4 to TRBJ2-7; D call uncertain. Trimming removed 1 base at V and 3 bases at J, with 13 bases between. The CDR3 is 15 amino acids. The CDR3 DNA reads as TGTGCCAGCAGTTTAGTAACACAAGGGTTCTACGAGCAGTACTTC. As protein: CASSLVTQGFYEQYF.

This rearrangement joins TRBV27 to TRBJ1-2; 11 bases map to TRBD1. This CDR3 region has 13 residues. The V gene end was trimmed by 2 bases and the J gene end by 7 bases; junction bases not matched to a gene: 0. Germline V CDR1 and CDR2: MNHEY, SMNVEV (reference sequence). The CDR3 here is CASSLGTGGGYTF. CDR3 nucleotides: TGTGCCAGCAGTTTAGGGACAGGGGGTGGCTACACCTTC.

To note about this clonotype: Germline and junction disagree at one end, which may indicate a read error. The chain carries TRBV7-8 and TRBJ2-1, with D possibly being TRBD2 (6 bases). CDR1 is SGHVS and CDR2 is FQNEAQ in the germline V gene. The CDR3 is made up of 15 amino acids. CDR3: CASSLAGGADNQQFF. CDR3 nucleotides: TGTGCCAGCAGCTTAGCGGGAGGAGCCGACAATCAGCAGTTCTTC.

This clonotype has only one observation. One end of the junction fails to match germline, which may point to a read error. The CDR3: CASSLVVAGPKNNEQFF. Here the CDR3 DNA reads TGCGCCAGCAGCTTGGTGGTAGCGGGGCCGAAAAACAATGAGCAGTTCTTC. This chain joins TRBV7-8 and TRBJ2-1, with 8 nucleotides matching TRBD2. The germline V gene has CDR1 SGHVS and CDR2 FQNEAQ. The CDR3 spans 17 residues. Combining the CDR3 with reference TRBV7-8 and TRBJ2-1 gives the whole variable domain GAGVSQSPRYKVAKRGQDVALRCDPISGHVSLFWYQQALGQGPEFLTYFQNEAQLDKSGLPSDRFFAERPEGSVSTLKIQRTQQEDSAVYLCASSLVVAGPKNNEQFFGPGTRLTVL.

This rearrangement joins TRBV7-9 to TRBJ2-7, with no clear D. The CDR3 is made up of 13 amino acids. Germline V gene data show CDR1 as SEHNR and CDR2 as FQNEAQ (reference sequence). DNA of the CDR3: TGTGCCAGCAGCTTAGCGGGTAGCTACGGGCAGTACGTC. Residues: CASSLAGSYGQYV.

The J gene is TRBJ2-5, the V gene TRBV9; the match to TRBD2 covers 15 bases. Germline CDR1 SGDLS, CDR2 YYNGEE. J lost 5 bases, V lost 4 bases, and 6 bases had no gene match. The CDR3 has 16 residues. The CDR3 DNA follows: TGTGCCAGCAGCCCCTGGACTAGCGGGAGGGATGAGACCCAGTACTTC. It specifies CASSPWTSGRDETQYF.

The chain couples TRBV15 to TRBJ1-2; 8 bases agree with TRBD1. V was pared by 0 bases and J by 2 bases, with 8 bases of the junction left unmatched. The CDR3 is 17 residues long. The V gene's germline CDR1 is LNHNV and CDR2 YYDKDF (reference sequence). In DNA, the CDR3 is TGTGCCACCAGCAGAGATAGGCAGGGGGCAAAAAACTATGGCTACACCTTC. Protein: CATSRDRQGAKNYGYTF.

The genes are TRBV29-1 and TRBJ2-3, with 7 nucleotides matching TRBD2. The CDR3 has 12 amino acids. Germline trimming cut 7 bases from V and 4 bases from J; bases unmatched to any gene: 5. The V gene's germline CDR1 is SQVTM and CDR2 ANQGSEA. CDR3 DNA: TGCAGCGGGGAGGGAGCTCCAGATACGCAGTATTTT. Its protein product is CSGEGAPDTQYF.

V and J are TRBV27 and TRBJ2-7; 9 bases align to TRBD2. CDR1 is MNHEY and CDR2 is SMNVEV in the germline V gene (reference sequence). CDR3 length equals 15 residues. Trimming removed 4 bases from V and 1 base from J; junction bases left unmatched: 5. CDR3 DNA: TGTGCCAGCAGTTCCATAGCGGGAGTTTCCTACGAGCAGTACTTC. Its protein is CASSSIAGVSYEQYF.

The J gene is TRBJ1-1, the V gene TRBV11-3, with TRBD1 matching over 7 bases. V shed 7 bases and J 5 bases; nucleotides not matched to a gene: 10. The CDR3 extends over 14 amino acids. CDR1 is SGHNT, CDR2 YENEEA, per germline. In nucleotides, the CDR3 is TGTGCCAGCATATTAGATCCGACAGGGACTGAAGCTTTCTTT. It translates to CASILDPTGTEAFF. The full variable domain, rest sourced from reference TRBV11-3 and TRBJ1-1, is EAGVVQSPRYKIIEKKQPVAFWCNPISGHNTLYWYLQNLGQGPELLIRYENEEAVDDSQLPKDRFSAERLKGVDSTLKIQPAELGDSAVYLCASILDPTGTEAFFGQGTRLTVV.

The chain combines TRBV9 with TRBJ2-5; the D gene is possibly TRBD1 (6 bases). CDR1 and CDR2 (germline): SGDLS, YYNGEE. This CDR3 has 17 residues. With 4 bases removed from V and 1 base from J, the gap between germline ends came to 20 bases. This chain's CDR3 is CASSLLPHRVFQETQYF. The DNA of the CDR3 is TGTGCCAGCAGCTTGCTTCCCCACAGGGTGTTCCAAGAGACCCAGTACTTC.

The V and J genes are TRBV7-9 and TRBJ1-6, with D perhaps TRBD1 (5 bases). The V gene's germline CDR1 is SEHNR and CDR2 FQNEAQ (reference sequence). Trimming pared 3 bases from V and 19 bases from J, leaving 25 bases between. This CDR3 region has 15 residues. CDR3 loop: CASSFRGRQRCDLHF. The CDR3 nucleotides are TGTGCCAGCAGCTTTCGCGGAAGACAGCGGTGCGATCTGCACTTT.

The CDR3 DNA sequence: TGTGCCAGCAGTTGGGGTGGAGGGTACAATGAGCAGTTCTTC. It is translated as CASSWGGGYNEQFF. The V gene is TRBV11-2, the J gene TRBJ2-1; weak D call: TRBD2 (6 bases). This CDR3 has 14 amino acids. The V end lost 6 bases, the J end lost 4 bases, and 13 bases lay between the germline ends. The germline V gene has CDR1 SGHAT and CDR2 FQNNGV.

The chain employs TRBV4-2 and TRBJ1-1, with a tentative D call TRBD1 (6 bases). Trimming cost V 1 base and J 0 bases, with 21 bases left between them. CDR1 is LGHNA and CDR2 is YNFKEQ in the germline V gene. This CDR3 is built from 19 residues. The CDR3 region is CASSQVSSGAGPLNTEAFF. The CDR3, as DNA: TGTGCCAGCAGCCAAGTGAGTTCGGGGGCGGGCCCTTTGAACACTGAAGCTTTCTTT.

J is TRBJ2-1 and V is TRBV7-3; D tentatively fits TRBD1 or TRBD2 (5 bases each). The CDR3 contains 16 residues. The V end lost 2 bases, the J end lost 13 bases, and 24 bases lay between the germline ends. CDR1 SGHTA and CDR2 FQGTGA come from the germline V gene. The CDR3 loop reads CASSLQRGELSYGQFF. Here the CDR3 DNA reads TGTGCCAGCAGCTTACAACGAGGGGAGCTGAGCTATGGACAGTTCTTC. Full variable domain (rest looked up from reference TRBV7-3 and TRBJ2-1): GAGVSQTPSNKVTEKGKYVELRCDPISGHTALYWYRQSLGQGPEFLIYFQGTGAADDSGLPNDRFFAVRPEGSVSTLKIQRTERGDSAVYLCASSLQRGELSYGQFFGPGTRLTVL.

Concerning this clonotype itself: The missing conserved phenylalanine or tryptophan at the end of this CDR3 makes a read error likely. Because the CDR3's place on the DNA is in doubt, the DNA is left out and the CDR3 is given as listed by TCRdb. The chain joins TRBV2 to TRBJ1-1. 15 amino acids form the CDR3, both terminal residues included. CDR1 SNHLY and CDR2 FYNNEI come from the germline V gene. The CDR3 sequence is CASGVGLTDTQEACL.

Remarks on this clonotype: Its ends do not fully match the called genes, so a read error is possible. The chain links TRBV5-4 to TRBJ2-1, with 7 bases that match TRBD2. The CDR3 has 13 amino acids. Germline CDR1 reads SGHNT; CDR2 reads YYREEE (reference sequence). CDR3 in DNA: TGTACCAGCAGCTTTACTAGCGTCCGTGAGCAGTTCTTC. Protein: CTSSFTSVREQFF.

In its sample, this clonotype was seen many times. The chain couples TRBV6-2 or TRBV6-3 to TRBJ2-6; D is unresolved. This CDR3 region has 13 residues. Germline CDR1 reads MNHEY; CDR2 reads SVGEGT. Trimming pared 8 bases from V and 0 bases from J, leaving 5 bases between. DNA for the CDR3: TGTGCCAGCGCCTTCTCTGGGGCCAACGTCCTGACTTTC. Translated: CASAFSGANVLTF.

Here the CDR3 reads CSAMGGMTGLYEQYF. The CDR3 DNA reads as TGCAGTGCTATGGGGGGGATGACAGGGCTCTACGAGCAGTACTTC. The V gene is TRBV20-1, the J gene TRBJ2-7; D possibly matches TRBD1 or TRBD2 (7 bases each). The CDR3 spans 15 residues. Looked up from germline, CDR1 is DFQATT and CDR2 is SNEGSKA (reference sequence). V lost 4 bases, J lost 3 bases, and 19 bases lay in between.

To note about this clonotype: At one end, the junction sequence differs from germline, possibly due to a read error. The chain recombines TRBV7-9 with TRBJ2-3; D uncertain. The CDR3 consists of 14 residues. Germline CDR1 is SEHNR and CDR2 is FQNEAQ (reference sequence). The CDR3 sequence: CASSFPRGPGTEYF. CDR3 sequence (DNA): TGTGCCAGCAGCTTTCCAAGAGGCCCCGGTACGGAGTATTTT.

The rearrangement links TRBV7-8 to TRBJ1-2; TRBD1 might be the D (6 bases). Between the trimmed V and J ends, which lost 4 bases and 12 bases, there was a span of 27 bases. The germline CDR1 and CDR2 sequences are SGHVS and FQNEAQ. This CDR3 has 16 amino acids. The CDR3 DNA reads TGTGCCAGCAGCTCAGGGGAAAGTCCCTATACGCAGGGTCACACCTTC. Protein: CASSSGESPYTQGHTF.